This TCR beta chain was captured in a study of T cell changes during pregnancy in multiple sclerosis. With 3 bases removed from V and 3 bases from J, the gap between germline ends came to 15 bases. Germline V CDR1 and CDR2: WNHNN, SYGVQD (reference sequence). The CDR3 runs 15 residues. Sequenced by immunoSEQ multiplex PCR; TCRdb stores in-frame clones only, minus some. The data contain some 60,000 clones, around 90% of them singletons. This TCR was recovered from a female donor with multiple sclerosis, enrolled in a pregnancy study. The chain is built from TRBV10-1 and TRBJ2-7; D might be TRBD2 (5 bases). This specimen consisted of peripheral blood, obtained in the second trimester of pregnancy. The CDR3 DNA sequence: TGCGCCAGCAGTGACTATGCGCTCGGGGACTACGAGCAGTACTTC. Amino acids: CASSDYALGDYEQYF.